The 23 T cell receptor beta chains in this list originate from one sample, sequenced in a study of vaccination effects on CD4 cells after COVID-19. For these TCRs, the target antigens are not known. Profiled with immunoSEQ multiplex PCR; TCRdb holds only in-frame clones, not every one. The sample records over 80,000 clones, roughly 80% being singletons. Before sequencing, viral peptide pools were used by the ViraFEST assay to expand antigen-specific CD4+ T cells. CD4+ T cells were isolated after around ten days of culture. BNT162b2 vaccine or mRNA-1273 vaccine was given to participants in two doses. Material: CD4+ T cells from PBMCs cultured with HCoV-OC43 spike peptides, obtained after COVID-19 vaccination. Regarding subset: HCoV-OC43 spike overlapping peptide pool stimulation. Source of these receptors: a human donor who received a COVID-19 vaccine.

The chain is built from TRBV9 and TRBJ2-3; no definite D call. Deletions cut 1 base from V and 7 bases from J, with 10 bases between. This CDR3 is 13 amino acids long. Germline assignment: CDR1 SGDLS and CDR2 YYNGEE. The CDR3 protein is CASSVSERNTQYF. In nucleotides, the CDR3 is TGTGCCAGCAGCGTAAGTGAGCGCAATACGCAGTATTTT.

The table lists this clone with a count of one. The CDR3 spells CAWSVKGSRDQPQHF. CDR3 bases: TGTGCCTGGAGTGTAAAAGGGTCTCGGGATCAGCCCCAGCATTTT. This chain links TRBV30 with TRBJ1-5; D not certain. With 0 bases removed from V and 5 bases from J, the gap between germline ends came to 14 bases. Germline V gene lookup returns CDR1 GTSNPN and CDR2 SVGIG (reference sequence). The length of the CDR3 is 15 residues. Complete variable domain (other parts from reference TRBV30 and TRBJ1-5): SQTIHQWPATLVQPVGSPLSLECTVEGTSNPNLYWYRQAAGRGLQLLFYSVGIGQISSEVPQNLSASRPQDRQFILSSKKLLLSDSGFYLCAWSVKGSRDQPQHFGDGTRLSIL.

This rearrangement joins TRBV3-1 (or the pseudogene TRBV3-2) to TRBJ1-2; D gene unclear. The V and J ends lost 1 base and 6 bases respectively, with 12 bases between them. CDR1 and CDR2 (germline): LGHDT, YNNKEL (reference sequence). This CDR3 comprises 14 residues. The CDR3 here is CASSQGPDVNGYTF. CDR3 bases: TGTGCCAGCAGCCAAGGTCCGGACGTCAATGGCTACACCTTC.

The chain uses TRBV19 and TRBJ2-6; 7 bases are shared with TRBD2. Unmatched junction bases numbered 8, after V lost 1 base and J lost 2 bases. CDR1 is LNHDA, CDR2 SQIVND, per germline (reference sequence). The CDR3 runs 18 residues. CDR3 sequence: CASSIARGVRAGANVLTF. In DNA form, the CDR3 reads TGTGCCAGTAGTATAGCTCGGGGGGTTAGAGCTGGGGCCAACGTCCTGACTTTC.

This clone was detected only once. The rearrangement links TRBV28 to TRBJ1-4; 10 bases are a match to TRBD1. Losses at the gene ends were 6 bases for V and 4 bases for J; bases not matched to a gene: 2. This CDR3 comprises 14 residues. Per germline, CDR1 MDHEN and CDR2 SYDVKM. The CDR3 region is CASRGTGDNEKLFF. DNA of the CDR3: TGTGCCAGCAGGGGGACAGGGGATAATGAAAAACTGTTTTTT.

V usage is TRBV7-2 and J usage is TRBJ2-3; 15 bases are a match to TRBD2. J was trimmed by 3 bases and V by 5 bases; bases with no gene match: 12. CDR1 and CDR2 from the germline V gene are SGHTA and FQGNSA. This CDR3 has 19 amino acids. The CDR3 region has the DNA TGTGCCAGCAGCGGCCGGACTAGCGGGGGGGGCATTTGGACAGATACGCAGTATTTT. This translates into CASSGRTSGGGIWTDTQYF.

This rearrangement joins TRBV19 to TRBJ1-2, with TRBD1 identical over 9 bases. The CDR3 has 12 amino acids. Germline CDR1 LNHDA, CDR2 SQIVND (reference sequence). J was trimmed by 13 bases and V by 7 bases; bases with no gene match: 10. CDR3 in amino acids: CASTDRGSDSTF. For the CDR3, the DNA is TGTGCCAGTACGGACAGGGGTAGTGACTCCACCTTC.

The CDR3: CASSDRAPNEKLFF. The CDR3 DNA sequence: TGTGCCAGCAGTGACAGGGCCCCCAATGAAAAACTGTTTTTT. The chain couples TRBV2 to TRBJ1-4; tentative D call: TRBD1 (5 bases). Trimming took 3 bases from V and 5 from J, leaving 10 bases between them. CDR1 is SNHLY, CDR2 FYNNEI, per germline. This CDR3 spans 14 amino acids.

V usage is TRBV7-9 and J usage is TRBJ2-2; a possible D gene is TRBD1 (5 bases). The germline V and J ends were trimmed by 5 bases and 5 bases, with 21 bases remaining between them. The CDR3 covers 17 residues. Germline V gives CDR1 SEHNR, CDR2 FQNEAQ (reference sequence). The DNA of the CDR3 is TGTGCCAGCAGCCGAACCCCAGGGCGGCTGGGGACCGGGGAGCTGTTTTTT. Its translation is CASSRTPGRLGTGELFF.

This clone was seen a single time. CDR3 sequence reads: CATSDYRGDTTDTQYF. The CDR3 coding sequence is TGTGCCACCAGTGATTACAGGGGCGATACCACAGATACGCAGTATTTT. The chain has TRBV24-1 and TRBJ2-3; 7 bases are a match to TRBD1. V lost 2 bases and J lost 2; bases outside the gene matches: 6. The germline V gene encodes CDR1 KGHDR and CDR2 SFDVKD. The CDR3 spans 16 residues.

V gene TRBV2 combines with J gene TRBJ2-7; D gene ambiguous. The CDR3 loop spans 11 amino acids. Germline loops: CDR1 SNHLY, CDR2 FYNNEI. With 7 bases removed from V and 4 bases from J, the gap between germline ends came to 8 bases. The CDR3 DNA sequence: TGTGCCAGCACCTTTTATTACGAGCAGTACGTC. It specifies CASTFYYEQYV.

This chain uses TRBV15 with TRBJ2-1; D may be TRBD1 (5 bases). CDR1 and CDR2 (germline): LNHNV, YYDKDF (reference sequence). The germline V and J ends were trimmed by 1 base and 4 bases, with 11 bases remaining between them. The CDR3 consists of 15 residues. The CDR3 DNA sequence: TGTGCCACCAGCAGAGGGGGCATTCCTTACAATGAGCAGTTCTTC. This codes for CATSRGGIPYNEQFF.

This clone was picked up a small number of times. This CDR3 reads CASKTGGHEAFF. Written as DNA, the CDR3 is TGTGCCAGCAAGACAGGGGGCCATGAAGCTTTCTTT. This chain links TRBV27 with TRBJ1-1; 10 bases fit TRBD1. The ends lost 7 bases at V and 7 bases at J; junction bases unmatched: 3. Germline V CDR1 and CDR2: MNHEY, SMNVEV (reference sequence). The CDR3 spans 12 residues.

This clone was detected once. This chain links TRBV9 with TRBJ2-5, with D perhaps TRBD2 (6 bases). Germline CDR1 reads SGDLS; CDR2 reads YYNGEE. The CDR3 is made up of 14 amino acids. V dropped 4 bases and J dropped 5 bases, with 15 bases sitting between them. This CDR3 reads CASSPNEGRETQYF. CDR3 sequence (DNA): TGTGCCAGCAGCCCTAACGAGGGGAGGGAGACCCAGTACTTC.

This clone has only a few counts. V and J are TRBV6-6 and TRBJ1-6; possible D gene TRBD1, 5 bases. Germline assignment: CDR1 MNHNY and CDR2 SVGAGI (reference sequence). The ends were cut back, 4 bases at V and 11 bases at J, with 15 bases in the middle. This CDR3 contains 14 residues. The CDR3, as DNA: TGTGCCAGCAGTTCCAGGGACGGAATAGCACCCCTCCACTTT. Its translation is CASSSRDGIAPLHF.

The V gene is TRBV27, the J gene TRBJ2-1; possibly TRBD2 for D (5 bases). CDR3 size: 15 residues. Trimming left V 1 base short and J 2 bases short, with 9 bases between. CDR1 and CDR2 (germline): MNHEY, SMNVEV (reference sequence). Written as DNA, the CDR3 is TGTGCCAGCAGTTTATGGAGTAGCGCCTACAATGAGCAGTTCTTC. Amino acids: CASSLWSSAYNEQFF.

This chain links TRBV11-2 with TRBJ1-2; D may be TRBD1 (5 bases). The CDR3 is made up of 13 amino acids. V lost 1 base and J lost 4, with 7 bases in between. Germline V lookup: CDR1 SGHAT, CDR2 FQNNGV. CDR3 in amino acids: CASSLGQLYGYTF. DNA of the CDR3: TGTGCCAGCAGCTTAGGACAGCTCTATGGCTACACCTTC.

This chain connects TRBV10-1 to TRBJ1-1; 7 bases map to TRBD1. Unmatched junction bases numbered 4, after V lost 6 bases and J lost 3 bases. The CDR3 loop spans 13 amino acids. Germline V gene data show CDR1 as WNHNN and CDR2 as SYGVQD (reference sequence). CDR3 region: CASRRGLDTEAFF. The CDR3 coding sequence is TGCGCCAGCAGGAGGGGGCTGGACACTGAAGCTTTCTTT.

This chain uses TRBV27 with TRBJ1-2; no clear D. The CDR3 totals 15 residues. Germline values: CDR1 MNHEY, CDR2 SMNVEV (reference sequence). Trimming cost V 7 bases and J 2 bases, with 17 bases left between them. The CDR3 is CASNPRENGNYGYTF. DNA for the CDR3: TGTGCCAGCAACCCTCGGGAAAATGGCAACTATGGCTACACCTTC.

J is TRBJ1-1 and V is TRBV18, with TRBD1 identical over 7 bases. The germline CDR1 and CDR2 sequences are KGHSH and LQKENI. With V trimmed by 3 bases and J by 1 base, 2 bases remained unmatched. The CDR3 spans 14 residues. The CDR3 coding sequence is TGTGCCAGCTCACCGAGGACAGGGAACACTGAAGCTTTCTTT. Translation: CASSPRTGNTEAFF. The entire variable domain, with the rest obtained from reference TRBV18 and TRBJ1-1, is as follows: NAGVMQNPRHLVRRRGQEARLRCSPMKGHSHVYWYRQLPEEGLKFMVYLQKENIIDESGMPKERFSAEFPKEGPSILRIQQVVRGDSAAYFCASSPRTGNTEAFFGQGTRLTVV.

This clone appeared a single time. The rearrangement links TRBV10-2 to TRBJ1-2, with D perhaps TRBD1 (6 bases). Germline CDR1 WSHSY, CDR2 SAAADI. The length of the CDR3 is 13 residues. V gave up 10 bases and J gave up 8 bases, with 20 bases separating them. As DNA, the CDR3 is TGCGCCATCTCGAGGGGGATTGAAATCGGCTACACCTTC. As protein: CAISRGIEIGYTF.

The V and J genes are TRBV6-1 and TRBJ2-4, with a possible D match to TRBD1 (6 bases). CDR1 is MNHNS and CDR2 is SASEGT in the germline V gene. The CDR3 runs to 13 residues. V gave up 3 bases and J gave up 6 bases, with 9 bases separating them. The CDR3 spells CASSEQGLNIQYF. CDR3 bases: TGTGCCAGCAGTGAGCAGGGGCTAAACATTCAGTACTTC.

The chain employs TRBV6-1 and TRBJ1-5; a weak D match, TRBD1 (5 bases). CDR1 MNHNS and CDR2 SASEGT come from the germline V gene. The CDR3 extends over 16 amino acids. Trimming stripped 2 bases from V and 3 bases from J, with 14 bases between. The CDR3 sequence: CASSELGGANNQPQHF. CDR3 in DNA: TGTGCCAGCAGTGAATTAGGAGGGGCTAACAATCAGCCCCAGCATTTT.